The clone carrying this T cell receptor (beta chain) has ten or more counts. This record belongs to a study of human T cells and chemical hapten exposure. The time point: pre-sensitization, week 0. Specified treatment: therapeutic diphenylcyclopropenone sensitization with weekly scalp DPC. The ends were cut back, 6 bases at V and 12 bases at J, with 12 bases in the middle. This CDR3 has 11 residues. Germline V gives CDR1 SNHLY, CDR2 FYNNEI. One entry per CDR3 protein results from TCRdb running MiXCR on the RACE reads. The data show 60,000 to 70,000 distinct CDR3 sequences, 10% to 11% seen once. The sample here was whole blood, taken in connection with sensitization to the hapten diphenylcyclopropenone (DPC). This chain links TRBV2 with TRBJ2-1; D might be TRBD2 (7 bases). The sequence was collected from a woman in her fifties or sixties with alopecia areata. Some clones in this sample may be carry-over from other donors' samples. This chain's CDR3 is CASRSAGAQFF. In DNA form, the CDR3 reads TGTGCCAGCAGGTCCGCGGGGGCGCAGTTCTTC.